This TCR beta chain was retrieved from a study of response to subunit inactivated influenza vaccine. Study-wide points: Authors suggested each seasonal flu vaccination may recruit only limited numbers of new T cells.

V shed 11 bases and J shed 0 bases, with 25 bases lying between them. This CDR3 contains 18 residues. This clonotype has a handful of counts. Antigen: not known. Each CDR3 protein is one row after TCRdb ran MiXCR on the RT-PCR reads. In the table there are more than 200,000 distinct CDR3 sequences, approximately 12% of which are singletons. The sequencing here drew on non-naive T cells sorted from PBMCs, taken 14 days before vaccination. The chain is built from TRBV12-3 or TRBV12-4 and TRBJ2-2; D perhaps matches TRBD2 (7 bases). This sequence was found in a man in his forties or fifties who received an inactivated influenza vaccine. The DNA for the CDR3 is TGTGCCCGCTGGGGGGGCAGGCGAATAATCGCGAACACCGGGGAGCTGTTTTTT. Residues: CARWGGRRIIANTGELFF.